This T cell receptor (beta chain) was observed in a study of cytomegalovirus exposure and HLA in healthy donors. To note about this clone: Its antigen is not identified.

The germline V gene has CDR1 MNHNS and CDR2 SASEGT. With 10 bases removed from V and 5 bases from J, the gap between germline ends came to 23 bases. CDR3 length: 15 residues. The donors formed part of the roughly 120-subject validation cohort, distinct from the 666-subject first cohort. Findings and caveats of the study: Over 150 TCR beta chains were listed as cytomegalovirus-associated. According to a subsequent analysis, TCR clusters from the first cohort were inclined to appear together in the roughly 130 validation repertoires. For most TCR sequences rarity was the rule, although some public TCRs occurred in many donors.

Measured with immunoSEQ multiplex PCR; TCRdb has only the in-frame clones, and not every one. The table shows 150,000 to 200,000 clones, with around 85% occurring only once. The specimen was PBMCs. This TCR was recovered from a man younger than 35 in good health and CMV-seropositive. The rearrangement joins TRBV6-1 to TRBJ2-5, with D possibly being TRBD2 (5 bases). CDR3 sequence: CATSRESWAAETQYF. The CDR3 DNA sequence: TGTGCCACCTCAAGGGAGTCCTGGGCCGCGGAGACCCAGTACTTC.